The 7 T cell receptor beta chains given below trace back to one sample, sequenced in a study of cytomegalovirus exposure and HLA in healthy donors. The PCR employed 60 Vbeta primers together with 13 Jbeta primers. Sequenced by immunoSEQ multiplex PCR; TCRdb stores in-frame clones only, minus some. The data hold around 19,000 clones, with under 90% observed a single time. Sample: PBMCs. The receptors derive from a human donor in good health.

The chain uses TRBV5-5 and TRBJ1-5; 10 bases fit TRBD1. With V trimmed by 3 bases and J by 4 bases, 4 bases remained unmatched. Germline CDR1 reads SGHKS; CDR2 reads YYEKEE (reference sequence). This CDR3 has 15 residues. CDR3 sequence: CASSSGTGDNQPQHF. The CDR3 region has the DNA TGTGCCAGCAGCTCCGGGACAGGGGATAATCAGCCCCAGCATTTT.

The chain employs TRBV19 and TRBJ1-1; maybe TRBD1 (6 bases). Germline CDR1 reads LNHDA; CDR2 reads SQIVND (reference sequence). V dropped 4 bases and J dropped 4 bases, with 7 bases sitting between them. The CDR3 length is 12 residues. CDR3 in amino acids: CASSRGPTEAFF. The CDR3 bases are TGTGCCAGTAGTAGGGGGCCCACTGAAGCTTTCTTT. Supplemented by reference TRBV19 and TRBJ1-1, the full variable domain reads DGGITQSPKYLFRKEGQNVTLSCEQNLNHDAMYWYRQDPGQGLRLIYYSQIVNDFQKGDIAEGYSVSREKKESFPLTVTSAQKNPTAFYLCASSRGPTEAFFGQGTRLTVV.

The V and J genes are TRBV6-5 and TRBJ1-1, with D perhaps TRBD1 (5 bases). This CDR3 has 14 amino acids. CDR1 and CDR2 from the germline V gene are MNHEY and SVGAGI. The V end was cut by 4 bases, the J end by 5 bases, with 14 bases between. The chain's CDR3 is CASSSGQRKTEAFF. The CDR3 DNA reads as TGTGCCAGCAGTTCCGGACAAAGGAAGACTGAAGCTTTCTTT.

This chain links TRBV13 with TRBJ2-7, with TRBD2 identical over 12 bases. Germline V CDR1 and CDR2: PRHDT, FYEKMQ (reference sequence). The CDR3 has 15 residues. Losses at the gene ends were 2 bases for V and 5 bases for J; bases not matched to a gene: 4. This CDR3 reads CASSLMTSGGDEQYF. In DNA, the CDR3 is TGTGCCAGCAGCTTAATGACTAGCGGGGGTGACGAGCAGTACTTC.

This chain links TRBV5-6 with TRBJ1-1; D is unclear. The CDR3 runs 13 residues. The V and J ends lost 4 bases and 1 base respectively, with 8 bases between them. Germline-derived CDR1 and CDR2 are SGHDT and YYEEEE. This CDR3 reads CASSLAGNTEAFF. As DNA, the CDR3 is TGTGCCAGCAGCCTCGCGGGGAACACTGAAGCTTTCTTT. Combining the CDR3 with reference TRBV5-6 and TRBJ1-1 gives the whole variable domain DAGVTQSPTHLIKTRGQQVTLRCSPKSGHDTVSWYQQALGQGPQFIFQYYEEEERQRGNFPDRFSGHQFPNYSSELNVNALLLGDSALYLCASSLAGNTEAFFGQGTRLTVV.

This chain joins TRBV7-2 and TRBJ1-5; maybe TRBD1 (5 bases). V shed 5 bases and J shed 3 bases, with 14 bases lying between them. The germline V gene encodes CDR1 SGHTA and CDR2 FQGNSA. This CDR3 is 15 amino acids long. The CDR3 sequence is CASSLAGGTNQPQHF. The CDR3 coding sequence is TGTGCCAGCAGCCTTGCGGGAGGGACCAATCAGCCCCAGCATTTT. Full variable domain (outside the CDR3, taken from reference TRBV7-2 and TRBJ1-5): GAGVSQSPSNKVTEKGKDVELRCDPISGHTALYWYRQSLGQGLEFLIYFQGNSAPDKSGLPSDRFSAERTGGSVSTLTIQRTQQEDSAVYLCASSLAGGTNQPQHFGDGTRLSIL.

The CDR3 loop reads CASNAGGRGETQYF. CDR3 nucleotide sequence: TGTGCCAGTAACGCGGGGGGCCGGGGAGAGACCCAGTACTTC. V is TRBV19 and J is TRBJ2-5; 8 bases match TRBD2. Germline loops: CDR1 LNHDA, CDR2 SQIVND (reference sequence). V dropped 7 bases and J dropped 4; count of bases not matched to a gene: 8. The CDR3 is made up of 14 amino acids.